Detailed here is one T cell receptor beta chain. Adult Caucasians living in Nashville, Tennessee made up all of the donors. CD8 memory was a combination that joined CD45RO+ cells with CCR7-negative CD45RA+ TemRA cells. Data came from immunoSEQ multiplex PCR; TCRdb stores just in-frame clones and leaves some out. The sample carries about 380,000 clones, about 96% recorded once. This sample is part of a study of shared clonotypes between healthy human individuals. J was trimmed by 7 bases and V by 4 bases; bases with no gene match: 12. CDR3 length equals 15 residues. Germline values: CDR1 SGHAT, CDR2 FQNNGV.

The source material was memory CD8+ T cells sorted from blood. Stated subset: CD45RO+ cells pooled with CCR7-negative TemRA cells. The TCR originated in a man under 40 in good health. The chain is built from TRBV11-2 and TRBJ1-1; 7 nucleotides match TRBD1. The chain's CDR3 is CASSSTAMTGIEAFF. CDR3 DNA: TGTGCCAGCAGCTCAACCGCCATGACAGGGATTGAAGCTTTCTTT.